This T cell receptor beta chain is drawn from a study of shared clonotypes between healthy human individuals. Clones were read by immunoSEQ multiplex PCR, and TCRdb kept only the in-frame ones, dropping some. The sample includes approximately 2.3 million clones, approximately 93% seen only once; the top ten take around 0.4%. CDR1 is SNHLY and CDR2 is FYNNEI in the germline V gene. This CDR3 is built from 15 residues. V was clipped by 0 bases and J by 4 bases, with 12 bases between them. The chain has TRBV2 and TRBJ1-1; a possible D gene is TRBD1 (5 bases). Input material: naive CD4+ T cells from PBMCs. Subset described: CD45RA+ positively selected. This TCR derives from a man between 18 and 29 years old in good health. Some clones in this sample may be carry-over from other donors' samples. The chain's CDR3 is CASSEAGRGSTEAFF. Here the CDR3 DNA reads TGTGCCAGCAGTGAAGCGGGCCGGGGGAGCACTGAAGCTTTCTTT.